The clone carrying this T cell receptor (beta chain) was counted only a few times. What it binds is not known. The TCR cDNA carried a universal primer site and UMIs from 5'RACE template switching. TCRdb used MiXCR to reprocess the 5' RACE reads, holding one entry per CDR3 protein. The profile shows some 300,000 distinct CDR3 sequences, 7.5% to 9% of them singletons. This entry is derived from a study of T cells after yellow fever vaccination. Findings and limits, study-wide: At under 98% for CD4 and roughly 87% for CD8, most primary-vaccination clones showed up again after the booster. It was a weaker secondary response, yet one that peaked faster, at day 5 versus 15. CD4 and CD8 compartments shared a small share of clonotypes.

This TCR was recovered from a man aged 18 to 29 who received the YFV17D yellow fever vaccine. The material sequenced was CD4+ T cells sorted from PBMCs, taken 5 days after the yellow fever booster vaccination.

The CDR3 sequence: CASRRQGAHEQYF. The DNA for the CDR3 is TGTGCCAGCCGGAGACAGGGGGCACACGAGCAGTACTTC. This chain uses TRBV5-4 with TRBJ2-7; the match to TRBD1 covers 10 bases. This CDR3 is built from 13 residues. Germline assignment: CDR1 SGHNT and CDR2 YYREEE (reference sequence). J gave up 5 bases and V 7 bases, and 6 bases lay outside the gene matches.